This TCR beta chain was sequenced during a study of T cell repertoires in cytomegalovirus infection. TCRdb re-derived calls from the reads in MiXCR, one entry per CDR3 protein. Among approximately 320,000 distinct CDR3 sequences listed, 9.5% were seen once. Trimming took 6 bases from V and 4 from J; bases not matched to a gene: 3. Germline-derived CDR1 and CDR2 are MNHNS and SASEGT. The length of the CDR3 is 13 residues. This clonotype was counted between two and nine times. The sequencing input was PBMCs. This chain links TRBV6-1 with TRBJ2-3, with TRBD2 matching over 8 bases. The source is a human donor in good health (CMV status not recorded). Some clones in this sample may be carry-over from other donors' samples. The CDR3 loop is CASRSGSPDTQYF. The DNA of the CDR3 is TGTGCCAGCAGGAGCGGGAGTCCAGATACGCAGTATTTT.